This T cell receptor beta chain comes out of a study of T cells in tumors after PD-1 blockade. Study in general: During anti-PD-1 treatment, some patients continued daily vismodegib 150 mg.

Measured with immunoSEQ multiplex PCR; TCRdb has only the in-frame clones, and not every one. This sample has just under 65,000 clones; around two thirds occur once, and the top ten carry roughly 4.7%. The V gene's germline CDR1 is LGHDT and CDR2 YNNKEL (reference sequence). The CDR3 covers 14 residues. The ends were cut back, 0 bases at V and 5 bases at J, with 8 bases in the middle. V usage is TRBV3-1 (or the pseudogene TRBV3-2) and J usage is TRBJ2-1, with D unresolved. Sequenced here: PBMCs, sampled after anti-PD-1 treatment. This clonotype originated in a human donor with basal cell carcinoma. Here the CDR3 DNA reads TGTGCCAGCAGCCAAGACGTCCGTGACAATGAGCAGTTCTTC. This codes for CASSQDVRDNEQFF.